This record looks at one T cell receptor (beta chain) sequence and its context. Its target is unknown. This CDR3 has 14 amino acids. Trimming cost V 7 bases and J 10 bases; bases outside gene matches: 19. Germline CDR1 is SQVTM and CDR2 is ANQGSEA. Use of 60 Vbeta and 13 Jbeta primers characterized the PCR. This table comes from immunoSEQ multiplex PCR, and its TCRdb copy is limited to in-frame clones, with some not included. The sample has some 90,000 clones; 65% to 85% are singletons. This sample is drawn from a study of cytomegalovirus exposure and HLA in healthy donors. Study-wide results and caveats: Excluded: some indistinguishable V segments such as TRBV6-2 and TRBV6-3.

The sample consisted of PBMCs. J is TRBJ2-7 and V is TRBV29-1; 7 bases fit TRBD1. The TCR comes from a man in his thirties or forties in good health and CMV-seronegative. This CDR3 reads CSATLPGQILRQYF. The CDR3 bases are TGCAGCGCCACCCTGCCGGGACAGATCCTACGTCAGTACTTC.